Reported below is one T cell receptor beta chain. Its target is not known. Sequencing was performed with immunoSEQ multiplex PCR; in TCRdb, only in-frame clones are kept and a portion is missing. The sample includes 140,000 to 150,000 clones, approximately 93% seen only once; the top ten take about 0.7%. The data originate from a study of cytomegalovirus exposure and HLA in healthy donors. Study findings and constraints: High specificity and sensitivity for cytomegalovirus status were reported for the classifier. Altogether, about 160 TCR beta chains were recorded as cytomegalovirus-associated.

CDR1 and CDR2 (germline): KGHSH, LQKENI. The CDR3 has 14 residues. Trimming took off 0 bases at V and 3 bases at J, with 8 bases between the two ends. The clonotype originates from a man between 18 and 35 years old in good health and CMV-seronegative. Sequencing input: PBMCs. V is TRBV18 and J is TRBJ1-1; no clear D gene. Written as DNA, the CDR3 is TGTGCCAGCTCACCACCGAACGAGGACACTGAAGCTTTCTTT. Encoded protein: CASSPPNEDTEAFF.